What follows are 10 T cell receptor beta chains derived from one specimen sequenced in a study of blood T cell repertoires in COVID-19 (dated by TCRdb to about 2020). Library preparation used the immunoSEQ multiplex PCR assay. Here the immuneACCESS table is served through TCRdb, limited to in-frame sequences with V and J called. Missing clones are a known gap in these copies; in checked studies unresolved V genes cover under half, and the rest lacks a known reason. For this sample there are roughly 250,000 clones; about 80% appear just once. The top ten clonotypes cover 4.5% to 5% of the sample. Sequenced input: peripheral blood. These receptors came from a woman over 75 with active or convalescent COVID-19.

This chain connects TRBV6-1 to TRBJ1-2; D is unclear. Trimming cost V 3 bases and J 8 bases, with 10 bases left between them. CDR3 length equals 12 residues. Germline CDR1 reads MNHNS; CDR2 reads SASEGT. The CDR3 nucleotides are TGTGCCAGCAGTGACGCGGGTTACGGCTACACCTTC. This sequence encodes CASSDAGYGYTF.

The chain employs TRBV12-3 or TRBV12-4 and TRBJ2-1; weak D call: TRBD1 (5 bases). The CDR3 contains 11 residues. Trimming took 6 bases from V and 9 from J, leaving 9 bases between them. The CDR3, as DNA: TGTGCCAGCAGCCGTAGGGGTGAGCAGTTCTTC. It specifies CASSRRGEQFF.

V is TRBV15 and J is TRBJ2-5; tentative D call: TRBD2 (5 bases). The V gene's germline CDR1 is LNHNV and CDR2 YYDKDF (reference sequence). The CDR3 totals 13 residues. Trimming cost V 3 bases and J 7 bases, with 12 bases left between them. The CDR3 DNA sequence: TGTGCCACCAGCAGGGACGGACTTGGGACCCAGTACTTC. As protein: CATSRDGLGTQYF. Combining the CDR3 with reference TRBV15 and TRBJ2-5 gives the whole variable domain DAMVIQNPRYQVTQFGKPVTLSCSQTLNHNVMYWYQQKSSQAPKLLFHYYDKDFNNEADTPDNFQSRRPNTSFCFLDIRSPGLGDTAMYLCATSRDGLGTQYFGPGTRLLVL.

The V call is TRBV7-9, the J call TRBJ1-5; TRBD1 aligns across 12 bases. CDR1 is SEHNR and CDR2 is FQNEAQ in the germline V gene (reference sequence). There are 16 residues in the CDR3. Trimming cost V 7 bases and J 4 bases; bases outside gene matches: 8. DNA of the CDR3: TGTGCCAGCACCCCGGGGACAGGGGGCTTTAATCAGCCCCAGCATTTT. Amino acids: CASTPGTGGFNQPQHF.

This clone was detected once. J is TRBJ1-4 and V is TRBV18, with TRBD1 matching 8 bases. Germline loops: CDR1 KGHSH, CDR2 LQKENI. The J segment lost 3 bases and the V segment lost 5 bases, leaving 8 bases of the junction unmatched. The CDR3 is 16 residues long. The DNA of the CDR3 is TGTGCCAGCTCATCGGGACAGGAGCGGGCTAATGAAAAACTGTTTTTT. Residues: CASSSGQERANEKLFF.

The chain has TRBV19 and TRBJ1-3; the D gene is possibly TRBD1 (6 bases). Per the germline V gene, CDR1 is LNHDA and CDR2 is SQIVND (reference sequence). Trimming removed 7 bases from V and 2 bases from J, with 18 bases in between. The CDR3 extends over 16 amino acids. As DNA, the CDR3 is TGTGCCAGTACCCCCGTGGGGGGGGGCCCTGGAAACACCATATATTTT. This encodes CASTPVGGGPGNTIYF.

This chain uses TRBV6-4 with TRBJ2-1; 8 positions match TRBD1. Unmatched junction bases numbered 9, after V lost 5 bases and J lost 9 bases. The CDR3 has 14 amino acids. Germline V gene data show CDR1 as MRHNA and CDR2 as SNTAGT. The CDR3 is CASSLGQGAGEQFF. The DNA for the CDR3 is TGTGCCAGCAGTCTGGGGCAGGGGGCAGGTGAGCAGTTCTTC.

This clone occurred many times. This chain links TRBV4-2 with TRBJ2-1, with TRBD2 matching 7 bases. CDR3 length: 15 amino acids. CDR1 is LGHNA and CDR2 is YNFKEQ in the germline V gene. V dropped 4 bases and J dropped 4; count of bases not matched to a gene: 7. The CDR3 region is CASSRSGMTYNEQFF. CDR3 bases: TGTGCCAGCAGCCGGAGCGGGATGACTTACAATGAGCAGTTCTTC.

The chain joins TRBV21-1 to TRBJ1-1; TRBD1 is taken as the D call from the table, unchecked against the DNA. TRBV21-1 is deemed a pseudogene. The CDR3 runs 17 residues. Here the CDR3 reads CASSKGDRGKSVSEAFF. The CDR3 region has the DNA TGTGCCAGCAGCAAAGGGGACAGGGGGAAGAGTGTCTCTGAAGCTTTCTTT.

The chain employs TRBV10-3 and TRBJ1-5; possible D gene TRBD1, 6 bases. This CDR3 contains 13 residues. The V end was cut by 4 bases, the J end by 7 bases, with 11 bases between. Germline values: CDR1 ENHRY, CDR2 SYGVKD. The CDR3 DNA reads TGTGCCATCAGTGGGGACACGGGCCAGCCCCAGCATTTT. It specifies CAISGDTGQPQHF.